This TCR beta chain stems from a study of T cell responses to AZD1222 COVID-19 vaccine. Study results and limitations: Spike-specific TCR breadth and depth both grew after two AZD1222 doses. CD4 TCRs covered the whole spike, strongest at regions 160-218 and 743-854.

Libraries were prepared by immunoSEQ multiplex PCR; TCRdb keeps only in-frame clonotypes and omits some of them. The sample lists about 130,000 clones; 88% were seen once. Per the germline V gene, CDR1 is SNHLY and CDR2 is FYNNEI. CDR3 length: 14 amino acids. The V gene lost 2 bases and the J gene lost 4 bases, with 11 bases spanning the gap. With regard to this clone: Antigen specificity is unknown.

The sample in question was peripheral blood, obtained on day 0 of AZD1222 vaccination. The V gene is TRBV2, the J gene TRBJ1-1, with D uncertain. The origin of this receptor is an adult in good health. The CDR3 coding sequence is TGTGCCAGCAGTGAAAGGGATGTGAGCACTGAAGCTTTCTTT. Translating it yields CASSERDVSTEAFF.